This note documents a single T cell receptor (beta chain) sequence. This may be a read error: a much more frequent sequence differs by one nucleotide. The sample comes from a study of T cell repertoires in cytomegalovirus infection. TCRdb recomputed calls from the reads with MiXCR, one row per CDR3 protein. The table records under 850,000 distinct CDR3 sequences, about 40% of them present only once. This CDR3 region has 11 residues. Per germline, CDR1 SGHVT and CDR2 SQSDAQ. The receptor's source is a human donor in good health (CMV status not recorded). Some clones in this sample may be carry-over from other donors' samples. The source material was PBMCs. The V call is TRBV7-4, the J call TRBJ2-1; D is undetermined. CDR3 sequence reads: CASRFRDEQFF. The DNA for the CDR3 is TGTGCCAGCCGCTTTCGGGATGAGCAGTTCTTC.